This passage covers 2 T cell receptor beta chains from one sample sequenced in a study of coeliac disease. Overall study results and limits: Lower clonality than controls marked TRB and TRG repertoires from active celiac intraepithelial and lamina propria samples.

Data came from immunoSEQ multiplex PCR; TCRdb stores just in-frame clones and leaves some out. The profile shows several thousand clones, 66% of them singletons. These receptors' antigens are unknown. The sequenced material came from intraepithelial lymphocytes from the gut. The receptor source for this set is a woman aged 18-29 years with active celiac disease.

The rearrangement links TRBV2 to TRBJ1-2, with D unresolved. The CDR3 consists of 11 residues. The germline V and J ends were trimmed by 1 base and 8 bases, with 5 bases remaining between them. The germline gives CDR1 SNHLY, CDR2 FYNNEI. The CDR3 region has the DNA TGTGCCAGCAGTGAAGGCCGGGGCTACACCTTC. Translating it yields CASSEGRGYTF.

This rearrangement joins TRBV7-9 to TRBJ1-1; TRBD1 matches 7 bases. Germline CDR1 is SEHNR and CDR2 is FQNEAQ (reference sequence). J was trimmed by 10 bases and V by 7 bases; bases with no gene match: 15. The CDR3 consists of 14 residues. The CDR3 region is CASTPSWTGSGAFF. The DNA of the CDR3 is TGTGCCAGCACCCCGTCCTGGACAGGTAGTGGAGCTTTCTTT.